These 14 T cell receptor beta chains came from one sample sequenced in a study of shared T cell receptors in the human thymus. Measured with immunoSEQ multiplex PCR; TCRdb has only the in-frame clones, and not every one. The data show hundreds of thousands of clones, 80% to 90% seen once. The sample was also reused in another study, on human thymus T cells.

The source material was thymocytes. These receptor sequences come from a boy under two years old with a congenital heart defect.

The V gene is TRBV5-1, the J gene TRBJ1-2, with a tentative D call TRBD1 (5 bases). Germline-derived CDR1 and CDR2 are SGHRS and YFSETQ. The length of the CDR3 is 16 residues. Trimming removed 3 bases at V and 1 base at J, with 16 bases between. The CDR3 bases are TGCGCCAGCAGCTCCGGGAGGGGTGGGATTAACTATGGCTACACCTTC. Its translation is CASSSGRGGINYGYTF.

This sequence joins TRBV4-1 and TRBJ1-2; tentatively, D is TRBD1 (6 bases). The CDR3 contains 14 residues. CDR1 and CDR2 from the germline V gene are MGHRA and YSYEKL. Trimming removed 0 bases at V and 8 bases at J, with 13 bases between. CDR3 residues: CASSQEGGARGYTF. Here the CDR3 DNA reads TGCGCCAGCAGCCAAGAAGGGGGGGCTCGGGGCTACACCTTC.

V gene TRBV15 combines with J gene TRBJ1-6; TRBD1 matches at 7 bases. From germline, CDR1 is LNHNV and CDR2 YYDKDF (reference sequence). Germline trimming cut 0 bases from V and 9 bases from J; bases unmatched to any gene: 14. The CDR3 runs 18 residues. The CDR3 here is CATSREKWGEGGPSPLHF. In nucleotides, the CDR3 is TGTGCCACCAGCAGAGAAAAATGGGGAGAAGGGGGCCCTTCACCCCTCCACTTT.

This chain links TRBV30 with TRBJ1-4, with a weak D call TRBD1 (5 bases). This CDR3 is 13 amino acids long. Trimming cost V 4 bases and J 2 bases, with 8 bases left between them. Per germline, CDR1 GTSNPN and CDR2 SVGIG (reference sequence). As DNA, the CDR3 is TGTGCCTGGACCCCAGGGACTAATGAAAAACTGTTTTTT. It specifies CAWTPGTNEKLFF.

This clone has just one count. The chain recombines TRBV5-1 with TRBJ2-2; 8 nucleotides line up with TRBD1. Losses at the gene ends were 2 bases for V and 5 bases for J; bases not matched to a gene: 5. Germline values: CDR1 SGHRS, CDR2 YFSETQ. The CDR3 contains 15 residues. CDR3 sequence (DNA): TGCGCCAGCAGCTTACAGGGGGTGTTTACCGGGGAGCTGTTTTTT. Translating it yields CASSLQGVFTGELFF.

The chain recombines TRBV6-5 with TRBJ1-5; D possibly corresponds to TRBD1 (5 bases). With 6 bases removed from V and 1 base from J, the gap between germline ends came to 13 bases. The CDR3 loop spans 15 amino acids. Germline V CDR1 and CDR2: MNHEY, SVGAGI. The CDR3 loop is CASRPRDLSNQPQHF. The DNA of the CDR3 is TGTGCCAGCAGACCCCGGGACTTAAGCAATCAGCCCCAGCATTTT.

The J gene is TRBJ2-1, the V gene TRBV4-3; 9 bases are shared with TRBD2. Germline trimming cut 3 bases from V and 7 bases from J; bases unmatched to any gene: 13. Germline CDR1 is LGHNA and CDR2 is YSLEER. CDR3 length: 17 amino acids. The CDR3 protein is CASSHARREGRRNEQFF. CDR3 sequence (DNA): TGCGCCAGCAGCCATGCCCGGCGGGAGGGTCGGAGGAATGAGCAGTTCTTC.

Only a few counts were recorded for this clone. The rearrangement joins TRBV30 to TRBJ1-2, with D uncertain. Trimming removed 4 bases from V and 7 bases from J, with 10 bases in between. The CDR3 has 11 amino acids. CDR1 is GTSNPN, CDR2 SVGIG, per germline (reference sequence). CDR3 sequence (DNA): TGTGCCTGGACGGGATCTCGTGGCTACACCTTC. Protein product: CAWTGSRGYTF.

The J gene is TRBJ2-7, the V gene TRBV29-1, with 10 bases lining up with TRBD2. The CDR3 covers 13 residues. V shed 5 bases and J 3 bases; nucleotides not matched to a gene: 4. Germline values: CDR1 SQVTM, CDR2 ANQGSEA. CDR3 nucleotide sequence: TGCAGCGTTTTAGCGGGGGGCTTCTACGAGCAGTACTTC. It yields the protein CSVLAGGFYEQYF.

The chain joins TRBV5-1 to TRBJ2-3; 7 nucleotides match TRBD2. The trim removed 5 bases at V and 2 bases at J, leaving 2 bases unmatched. CDR1 and CDR2 from the germline V gene are SGHRS and YFSETQ. The CDR3 spans 13 residues. The chain's CDR3 is CASSGGDTDTQYF. DNA for the CDR3: TGCGCCAGCAGTGGGGGGGACACAGATACGCAGTATTTT. The full variable domain, in which reference TRBV5-1 and TRBJ2-3 provide the parts outside the CDR3, is KAGVTQTPRYLIKTRGQQVTLSCSPISGHRSVSWYQQTPGQGLQFLFEYFSETQRNKGNFPGRFSGRQFSNSRSEMNVSTLELGDSALYLCASSGGDTDTQYFGPGTRLTVL.

The chain has TRBV28 and TRBJ2-3, with TRBD1 matching 12 bases. Germline-derived CDR1 and CDR2 are MDHEN and SYDVKM. The CDR3 has 20 amino acids. Losses at the gene ends were 5 bases for V and 7 bases for J; bases not matched to a gene: 22. In nucleotides, the CDR3 is TGTGCCAGCAGTCAACAACCGGGACAGGGGGCGGTTCTTAAGGCTCATACGCAGTATTTT. Translating it yields CASSQQPGQGAVLKAHTQYF.

The CDR3 nucleotides are TGTGCCAGCAGCTCAGGAGCCTCGCGCTACGAGCAGTACTTC. Translated: CASSSGASRYEQYF. The chain couples TRBV13 to TRBJ2-7; D is ambiguous. Germline V gene lookup returns CDR1 PRHDT and CDR2 FYEKMQ (reference sequence). There are 14 residues in the CDR3. V lost 4 bases, J lost 3 bases, and 13 bases lay in between.

This chain connects TRBV10-3 to TRBJ2-3; 7 bases match TRBD1. The germline CDR1 and CDR2 sequences are ENHRY and SYGVKD. This CDR3 has 18 residues. Losses at the gene ends were 3 bases for V and 2 bases for J; bases not matched to a gene: 14. The CDR3 spells CAISEGDAQGVLTDTQYF. The CDR3 region has the DNA TGTGCCATCAGTGAAGGAGACGCTCAGGGGGTTCTCACAGATACGCAGTATTTT.

DNA of the CDR3: TGTGCCAGCAGGACAGGGGACGCTAAAGCCCCCCGTACAGATACGCAGTATTTT. Translation gives CASRTGDAKAPRTDTQYF. V gene TRBV7-8 combines with J gene TRBJ2-3, with 8 bases that match TRBD1. CDR1 SGHVS and CDR2 FQNEAQ come from the germline V gene. CDR3 length: 18 amino acids. Germline trimming cut 6 bases from V and 3 bases from J; bases unmatched to any gene: 17.